One sample yielded the 27 T cell receptor beta chains listed below, sequenced in a study of lymphopenia after photon versus proton radiotherapy. Data came from immunoSEQ multiplex PCR; TCRdb stores just in-frame clones and leaves some out. The sample lists approximately 170,000 clones; 80% to 90% were seen once. Sequenced here: peripheral blood, sampled from a patient treated with photon-based radiotherapy. Receptor source: a man aged 50 or older with gastric cancer.

This chain connects TRBV18 to TRBJ1-1; a possible D gene is TRBD1 (5 bases). The germline V gene has CDR1 KGHSH and CDR2 LQKENI. Deletions cut 2 bases from V and 5 bases from J, with 12 bases between. CDR3 length: 14 amino acids. The CDR3 region has the DNA TGTGCCAGCTCACCAGAGGCAGGGCTGACTGAAGCTTTCTTT. Translating it yields CASSPEAGLTEAFF.

The J gene is TRBJ2-3, the V gene TRBV7-9, with 7 bases matching TRBD1. CDR1 SEHNR and CDR2 FQNEAQ come from the germline V gene (reference sequence). J lost 4 bases, V lost 2 bases, and 0 bases had no gene match. This CDR3 has 13 amino acids. The CDR3 sequence: CASSLTGADTQYF. In nucleotides, the CDR3 is TGTGCCAGCAGCTTAACAGGGGCAGATACGCAGTATTTT.

This sequence joins TRBV15 and TRBJ2-2; 7 nucleotides align to TRBD1. The germline V gene encodes CDR1 LNHNV and CDR2 YYDKDF (reference sequence). The CDR3 is 16 residues long. The ends lost 3 bases at V and 5 bases at J; junction bases unmatched: 9. CDR3 nucleotide sequence: TGTGCCACCAGCAGTAAGACAGGGTATGAAACCGGGGAGCTGTTTTTT. The encoded protein is CATSSKTGYETGELFF.

The chain is built from TRBV2 and TRBJ2-1; 11 bases are shared with TRBD1. The CDR3 length is 13 residues. Germline values: CDR1 SNHLY, CDR2 FYNNEI. The junction had 2 bases not matched to a gene; V was cut back by 9 bases and J by 4 bases. The CDR3 sequence is CASRDRGYNEQFF. The CDR3 DNA sequence: TGTGCCAGTAGGGACAGGGGGTACAATGAGCAGTTCTTC.

The chain joins TRBV18 to TRBJ2-3; D is possibly TRBD2 (6 bases). Germline V CDR1 and CDR2: KGHSH, LQKENI. The CDR3 runs to 13 residues. The V end lost 6 bases, the J end lost 6 bases, and 13 bases lay between the germline ends. CDR3 DNA sequence: TGTGCCAGCTCGGGACTTAGCATGGATACGCAGTATTTT. It encodes CASSGLSMDTQYF.

The V and J genes are TRBV10-3 and TRBJ2-7; the D call may be TRBD1 or TRBD2 (6 bases each). The CDR3 is made up of 13 amino acids. Trimming took off 4 bases at V and 6 bases at J, with 13 bases between the two ends. Germline CDR1 and CDR2: ENHRY and SYGVKD. The CDR3 spells CAISGLQGGEQYF. For the CDR3, the DNA is TGTGCCATCAGTGGCCTACAGGGAGGCGAGCAGTACTTC.

J is TRBJ1-1 and V is TRBV6-5; 9 bases line up with TRBD1. V shed 6 bases and J 3 bases; nucleotides not matched to a gene: 5. The CDR3 loop spans 14 amino acids. The germline V gene encodes CDR1 MNHEY and CDR2 SVGAGI. CDR3 bases: TGTGCCAGCAGAGTACAGGGGGCAGACACTGAAGCTTTCTTT. Its translation: CASRVQGADTEAFF.

The chain has TRBV5-1 and TRBJ2-1, with D hard to call. Germline-derived CDR1 and CDR2 are SGHRS and YFSETQ. The CDR3 loop spans 13 amino acids. V lost 7 bases and J lost 4, with 12 bases in between. The CDR3 region is CASSLERYNEQFF. CDR3 nucleotide sequence: TGCGCCAGCTCCCTTGAGAGGTACAATGAGCAGTTCTTC.

This chain connects TRBV19 to TRBJ1-2; possible D gene TRBD1, 5 bases. CDR3 length equals 15 residues. Germline CDR1 reads LNHDA; CDR2 reads SQIVND (reference sequence). The V end lost 2 bases, the J end lost 1 base, and 11 bases lay between the germline ends. The CDR3: CASSISMTVNYGYTF. The CDR3 region has the DNA TGTGCCAGTAGTATATCCATGACAGTTAACTATGGCTACACCTTC.

The chain uses TRBV29-1 and TRBJ2-2, with 8 positions matching TRBD1. J lost 6 bases, V lost 7 bases, and 10 bases had no gene match. In germline, CDR1 is SQVTM, CDR2 ANQGSEA. The CDR3 runs to 14 residues. The CDR3 nucleotides are TGCAGCGGTAGGACAGGGTCAAATGCCGGGGAGCTGTTTTTT. It translates to CSGRTGSNAGELFF.

This chain connects TRBV6-4 to TRBJ1-5; D is possibly TRBD1 (6 bases). Trimming pared 5 bases from V and 4 bases from J, leaving 9 bases between. There are 13 residues in the CDR3. Germline V CDR1 and CDR2: MRHNA, SNTAGT. CDR3 bases: TGTGCCAGCAGTATCGACAGGAATCAGCCCCAGCATTTT. As protein: CASSIDRNQPQHF.

V and J are TRBV11-3 and TRBJ2-3, with a possible D match to TRBD2 (6 bases). Germline V lookup: CDR1 SGHNT, CDR2 YENEEA. The CDR3 has 15 amino acids. The V end lost 0 bases, the J end lost 1 base, and 8 bases lay between the germline ends. CDR3 residues: CASSLDGRGTDTQYF. CDR3 bases: TGTGCCAGCAGCTTAGACGGGAGAGGCACAGATACGCAGTATTTT. Full variable domain (rest looked up from reference TRBV11-3 and TRBJ2-3): EAGVVQSPRYKIIEKKQPVAFWCNPISGHNTLYWYLQNLGQGPELLIRYENEEAVDDSQLPKDRFSAERLKGVDSTLKIQPAELGDSAVYLCASSLDGRGTDTQYFGPGTRLTVL.

The chain uses TRBV6-5 and TRBJ1-1; 8 bases agree with TRBD1. The length of the CDR3 is 12 residues. Trimming removed 8 bases from V and 7 bases from J; junction bases left unmatched: 6. Germline V lookup: CDR1 MNHEY, CDR2 SVGAGI. CDR3 nucleotides: TGTGCCAGCCAGGACAGGGTTCATGAAGCTTTCTTT. Translated: CASQDRVHEAFF.

This clone has only one observation. The CDR3 nucleotides are TGTGCCTGGAGTGTTAACCCCCGGCGGGGCGAAAAACTGTTTTTT. It codes for CAWSVNPRRGEKLFF. The J gene is TRBJ1-4, the V gene TRBV30; D is perhaps TRBD1 (5 bases). The CDR3 consists of 15 residues. The germline V gene has CDR1 GTSNPN and CDR2 SVGIG (reference sequence). V was shortened by 0 bases and J by 8 bases, with 16 bases between the two germline ends.

The chain joins TRBV6-1 to TRBJ2-1; D is unresolved. Trimming took 8 bases from V and 7 from J, leaving 9 bases between them. This CDR3 spans 11 amino acids. Germline-derived CDR1 and CDR2 are MNHNS and SASEGT. Here the CDR3 DNA reads TGTGCCAGCTATTTACGGAATGAGCAGTTCTTC. Its protein product is CASYLRNEQFF.

This clone appeared a few times. J is TRBJ1-5 and V is TRBV7-2; D possibly corresponds to TRBD1 (5 bases). This CDR3 region has 14 residues. V was shortened by 1 base and J by 8 bases, with 12 bases between the two germline ends. Germline assignment: CDR1 SGHTA and CDR2 FQGNSA. As DNA, the CDR3 is TGTGCCAGCAGCTTAGGGGGCTGGCGGGAGCCCCAGCATTTT. Protein: CASSLGGWREPQHF.

The chain is built from TRBV7-9 and TRBJ1-2; D gene unclear. This CDR3 has 12 residues. Trimming took 2 bases from V and 6 from J, leaving 7 bases between them. The germline V gene encodes CDR1 SEHNR and CDR2 FQNEAQ (reference sequence). The CDR3 sequence: CASSLPGNGYTF. CDR3 DNA: TGTGCCAGCAGCTTACCCGGGAATGGCTACACCTTC. The complete variable domain, with remaining parts taken from reference TRBV7-9 and TRBJ1-2, reads DTGVSQNPRHKITKRGQNVTFRCDPISEHNRLYWYRQTLGQGPEFLTYFQNEAQLEKSRLLSDRFSAERPKGSFSTLEIQRTEQGDSAMYLCASSLPGNGYTFGSGTRLTVV.

The gene calls are TRBV4-2 and TRBJ1-4; D is ambiguous. CDR1 is LGHNA, CDR2 YNFKEQ, per germline. CDR3 size: 11 residues. V was pared by 1 base and J by 8 bases, with 2 bases between. CDR3 residues: CASSQAEKLFF. Here the CDR3 DNA reads TGTGCCAGCAGCCAAGCAGAAAAACTGTTTTTT.

The chain couples TRBV2 to TRBJ1-2, with TRBD1 as a possible D gene (5 bases). The CDR3 loop spans 14 amino acids. V shed 4 bases and J shed 4 bases, with 13 bases lying between them. CDR1 is SNHLY, CDR2 FYNNEI, per germline. As DNA, the CDR3 is TGTGCCAGCAGTGTATTCCAGGGACCCTATGGCTACACCTTC. Encoded protein: CASSVFQGPYGYTF.

The CDR3: CASSSGVQGSAEAFF. The CDR3, as DNA: TGTGCCAGCAGCTCCGGCGTACAGGGATCAGCTGAAGCTTTCTTT. This chain connects TRBV11-2 to TRBJ1-1; D is perhaps TRBD1 (6 bases). CDR1 is SGHAT and CDR2 is FQNNGV in the germline V gene. The ends were cut back, 4 bases at V and 6 bases at J, with 18 bases in the middle. The CDR3 covers 15 residues.

This sequence joins TRBV5-6 and TRBJ2-2; D unresolved. This CDR3 region has 14 residues. Germline V gives CDR1 SGHDT, CDR2 YYEEEE. V shed 5 bases and J shed 0 bases, with 8 bases lying between them. The CDR3 loop is CASRVYANTGELFF. The CDR3 region has the DNA TGTGCCAGCAGAGTGTACGCGAACACCGGGGAGCTGTTTTTT. The entire variable domain, with the rest obtained from reference TRBV5-6 and TRBJ2-2, is as follows: DAGVTQSPTHLIKTRGQQVTLRCSPKSGHDTVSWYQQALGQGPQFIFQYYEEEERQRGNFPDRFSGHQFPNYSSELNVNALLLGDSALYLCASRVYANTGELFFGEGSRLTVL.

This clone was observed a single time. The CDR3 coding sequence is TGCGCCAGCAGCCAAGGAGTCTGGGACACTGAAGCTTTCTTT. This gives the protein CASSQGVWDTEAFF. The rearrangement links TRBV4-1 to TRBJ1-1; D unclear. The CDR3 has 14 residues. V gave up 1 base and J gave up 3 bases, with 9 bases separating them. The germline CDR1 and CDR2 sequences are MGHRA and YSYEKL.

A word on this clone: Other nucleotide sequences from this sample produce the same CDR3. The rearrangement uses TRBV30 and TRBJ1-2, with TRBD1 identical over 7 bases. J lost 8 bases, V lost 1 base, and 1 base had no gene match. The CDR3 sequence is 11 residues long. CDR1 and CDR2 from the germline V gene are GTSNPN and SVGIG (reference sequence). The CDR3 loop is CAWSGQGGYTF. Here the CDR3 DNA reads TGTGCCTGGAGTGGACAGGGCGGCTACACCTTC.

This rearrangement joins TRBV6-1 to TRBJ1-1; a weak D match, TRBD1 (5 bases). V was clipped by 6 bases and J by 6 bases, with 17 bases between them. The germline V gene encodes CDR1 MNHNS and CDR2 SASEGT. This CDR3 contains 14 residues. The CDR3 nucleotides read TGTGCCAGCAGGGGGGACGGCCCGTCCCCTGAAGCTTTCTTT. It encodes CASRGDGPSPEAFF.

CDR3 coding DNA: TGCGCCAGCAGCTTGGAAGGGTCGGTCTACAATGAGCAGTTCTTC. Protein sequence: CASSLEGSVYNEQFF. This rearrangement joins TRBV5-1 to TRBJ2-1; no definite D call. CDR3 length: 15 amino acids. V was cut by 0 bases and J by 3 bases, with 10 bases left in between. Germline CDR1 and CDR2: SGHRS and YFSETQ.

The chain links TRBV6-6 to TRBJ1-5, with a weak D call TRBD1 (5 bases). From germline, CDR1 is MNHNY and CDR2 SVGAGI (reference sequence). V lost 2 bases, J lost 6 bases, and 11 bases lay in between. The CDR3 spans 14 residues. The CDR3 nucleotides read TGTGCCAGCAGTTACGACCAGGGAAGTCAGCCCCAGCATTTT. Translated, it gives CASSYDQGSQPQHF.

V usage is TRBV5-3 and J usage is TRBJ2-7, with a tentative D call TRBD1 (5 bases). TRBV5-3 is marked as an open reading frame, function uncertain. This CDR3 has 14 residues. Trimming took off 0 bases at V and 0 bases at J, with 7 bases between the two ends. The CDR3, as DNA: TGTGCCAGAAGCTTGGGGACACTCTCCTACGAGCAGTACTTC. It specifies CARSLGTLSYEQYF.